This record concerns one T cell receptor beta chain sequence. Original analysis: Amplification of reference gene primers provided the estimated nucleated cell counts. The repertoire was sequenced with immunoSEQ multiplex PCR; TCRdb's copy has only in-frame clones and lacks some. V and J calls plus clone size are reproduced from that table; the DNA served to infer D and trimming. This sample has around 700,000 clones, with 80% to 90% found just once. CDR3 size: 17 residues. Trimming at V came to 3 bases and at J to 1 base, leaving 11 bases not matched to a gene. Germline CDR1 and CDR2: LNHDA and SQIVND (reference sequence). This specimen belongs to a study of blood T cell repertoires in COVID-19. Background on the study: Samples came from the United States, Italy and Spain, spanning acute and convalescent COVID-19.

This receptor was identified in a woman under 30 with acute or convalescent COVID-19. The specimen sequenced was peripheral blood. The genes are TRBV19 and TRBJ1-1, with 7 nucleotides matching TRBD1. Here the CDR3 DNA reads TGTGCCAGTAGTATCGGGGACTGGGGGACAGCGAACACTGAAGCTTTCTTT. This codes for CASSIGDWGTANTEAFF.